This T cell receptor (beta chain) stems from a study of cytomegalovirus exposure and HLA in healthy donors. Study results and caveats: Trimming of TCR beta V- and J-genes showed a link, identified in a later analysis, to a missense DCLRE1C variant. As a later analysis revealed, most CMV-associated TCR beta chains appeared HLA-restricted.

Notes on this clone: What it binds is not known.

V lost 0 bases and J lost 2; bases outside the gene matches: 7. CDR1 is SGHRS, CDR2 YFSETQ, per germline. CDR3 size: 17 residues. The PCR contained 60 Vbeta and 13 Jbeta primers. The method was immunoSEQ multiplex PCR; TCRdb's version includes in-frame clones alone and lacks a portion of them. Among fewer than 250,000 clones listed, approximately 79% were seen once. Sequenced sample: PBMCs. The chain joins TRBV5-1 to TRBJ2-5; TRBD2 matches 10 bases. This clonotype was obtained from a male donor in good health and CMV-seronegative. CDR3 residues: CASSLGQSGLAQETQYF. DNA of the CDR3: TGCGCCAGCAGCTTGGGTCAATCGGGACTAGCGCAAGAGACCCAGTACTTC.